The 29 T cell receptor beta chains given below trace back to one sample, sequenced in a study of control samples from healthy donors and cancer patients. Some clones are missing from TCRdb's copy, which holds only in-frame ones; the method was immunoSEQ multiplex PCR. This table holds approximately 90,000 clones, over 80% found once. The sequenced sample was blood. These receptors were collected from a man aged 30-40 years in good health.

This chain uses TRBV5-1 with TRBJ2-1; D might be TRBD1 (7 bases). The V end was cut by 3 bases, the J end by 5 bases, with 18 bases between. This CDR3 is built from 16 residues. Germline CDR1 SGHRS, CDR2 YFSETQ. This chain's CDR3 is CASSSPAGGPHNEQFF. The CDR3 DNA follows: TGCGCCAGCAGCTCCCCGGCAGGGGGGCCCCACAATGAGCAGTTCTTC.

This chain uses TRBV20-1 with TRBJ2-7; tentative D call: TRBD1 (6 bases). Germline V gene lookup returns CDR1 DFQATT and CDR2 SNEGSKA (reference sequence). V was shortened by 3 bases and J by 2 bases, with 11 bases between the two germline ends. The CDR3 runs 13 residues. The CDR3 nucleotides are TGCAGTGCTAGTGACAGGATCACCTACGAGCAGTACTTC. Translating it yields CSASDRITYEQYF.

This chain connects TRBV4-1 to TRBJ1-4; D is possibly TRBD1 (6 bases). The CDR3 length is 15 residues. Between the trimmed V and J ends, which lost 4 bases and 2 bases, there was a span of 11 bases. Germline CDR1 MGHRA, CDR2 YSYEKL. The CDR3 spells CASSPSGATNEKLFF. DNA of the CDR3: TGCGCCAGCAGCCCATCAGGGGCCACTAATGAAAAACTGTTTTTT.

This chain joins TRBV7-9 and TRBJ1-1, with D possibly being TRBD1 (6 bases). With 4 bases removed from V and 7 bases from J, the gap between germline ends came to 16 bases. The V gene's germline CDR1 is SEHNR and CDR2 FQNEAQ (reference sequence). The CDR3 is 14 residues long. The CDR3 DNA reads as TGTGCCAGCAGCTCCTGGGACACGGACAATGAAGCTTTCTTT. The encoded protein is CASSSWDTDNEAFF.

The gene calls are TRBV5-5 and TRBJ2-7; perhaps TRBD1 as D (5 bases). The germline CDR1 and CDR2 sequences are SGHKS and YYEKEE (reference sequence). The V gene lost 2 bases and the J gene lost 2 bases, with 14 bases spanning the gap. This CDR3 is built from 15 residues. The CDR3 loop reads CASSFLIGDPYEQYF. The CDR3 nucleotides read TGTGCCAGCAGCTTTTTAATAGGGGATCCCTACGAGCAGTACTTC.

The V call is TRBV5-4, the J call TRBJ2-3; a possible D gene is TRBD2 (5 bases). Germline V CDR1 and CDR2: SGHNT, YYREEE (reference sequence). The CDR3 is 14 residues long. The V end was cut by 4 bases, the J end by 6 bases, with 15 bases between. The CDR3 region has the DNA TGTGCCAGCAGCCAAGAGCTAGCAACCGATACGCAGTATTTT. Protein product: CASSQELATDTQYF. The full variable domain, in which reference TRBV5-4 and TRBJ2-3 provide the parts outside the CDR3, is ETGVTQSPTHLIKTRGQQVTLRCSSQSGHNTVSWYQQALGQGPQFIFQYYREEENGRGNFPPRFSGLQFPNYSSELNVNALELDDSALYLCASSQELATDTQYFGPGTRLTVL.

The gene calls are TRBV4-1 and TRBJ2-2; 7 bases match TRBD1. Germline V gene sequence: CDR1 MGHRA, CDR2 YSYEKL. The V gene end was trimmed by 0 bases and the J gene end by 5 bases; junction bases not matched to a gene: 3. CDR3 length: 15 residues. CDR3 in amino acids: CASSQDPGGTGELFF. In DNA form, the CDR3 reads TGCGCCAGCAGCCAAGACCCAGGGGGAACCGGGGAGCTGTTTTTT.

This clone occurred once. The CDR3 nucleotides are TGTGCCAGCTCAACTCAACAGGGAAATGAAAAACTGTTTTTT. It yields the protein CASSTQQGNEKLFF. The chain combines TRBV18 with TRBJ1-4; TRBD1 might be the D (6 bases). CDR1 is KGHSH and CDR2 is LQKENI in the germline V gene. The CDR3 consists of 14 residues. Trimming removed 5 bases from V and 5 bases from J, with 12 bases in between.

The DNA for the CDR3 is TGTGCCAGCAGCTCAGGACAGGGAGGGGGCTACACCTTC. This translates into CASSSGQGGGYTF. The chain combines TRBV7-3 with TRBJ1-2, with 8 bases aligning to TRBD1. With V trimmed by 4 bases and J by 8 bases, 6 bases remained unmatched. Per germline, CDR1 SGHTA and CDR2 FQGTGA. The CDR3 has 13 amino acids.

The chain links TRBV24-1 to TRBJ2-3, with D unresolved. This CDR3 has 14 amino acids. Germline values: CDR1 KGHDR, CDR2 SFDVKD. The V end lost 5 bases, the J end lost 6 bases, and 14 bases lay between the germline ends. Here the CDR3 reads CATSGRSSSDTQYF. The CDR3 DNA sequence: TGTGCCACCAGTGGAAGATCAAGCTCGGATACGCAGTATTTT.

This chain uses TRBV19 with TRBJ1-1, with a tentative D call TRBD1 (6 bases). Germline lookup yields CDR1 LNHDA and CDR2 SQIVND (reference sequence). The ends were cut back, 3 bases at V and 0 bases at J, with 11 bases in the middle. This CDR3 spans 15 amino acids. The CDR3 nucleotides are TGTGCCAGTAGTATGGGACGGGGGCTGAACACTGAAGCTTTCTTT. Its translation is CASSMGRGLNTEAFF.

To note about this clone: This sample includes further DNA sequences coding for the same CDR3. The CDR3 DNA reads TGTGCCAGCAGTTCGCTACAGGGGGCGGAAAGCGAGCAGTACTTC. Residues: CASSSLQGAESEQYF. This chain connects TRBV27 to TRBJ2-7; 9 bases line up with TRBD1. The germline V gene encodes CDR1 MNHEY and CDR2 SMNVEV (reference sequence). The CDR3 consists of 15 residues. V dropped 4 bases and J dropped 6; count of bases not matched to a gene: 10.

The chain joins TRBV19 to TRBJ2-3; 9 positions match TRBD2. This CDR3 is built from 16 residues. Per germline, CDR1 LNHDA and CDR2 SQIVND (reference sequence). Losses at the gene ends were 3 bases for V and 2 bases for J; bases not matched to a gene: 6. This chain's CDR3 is CASSIRGLADTDTQYF. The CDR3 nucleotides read TGTGCCAGTAGTATCCGGGGACTAGCAGACACAGATACGCAGTATTTT.

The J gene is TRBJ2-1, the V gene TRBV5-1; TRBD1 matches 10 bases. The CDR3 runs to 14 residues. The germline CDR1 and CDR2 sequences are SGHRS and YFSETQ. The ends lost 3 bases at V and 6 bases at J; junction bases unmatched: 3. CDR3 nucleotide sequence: TGCGCCAGCAGCTACGGGACAGGGGTCAATGAGCAGTTCTTC. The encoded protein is CASSYGTGVNEQFF. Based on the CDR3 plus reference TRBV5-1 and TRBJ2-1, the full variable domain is KAGVTQTPRYLIKTRGQQVTLSCSPISGHRSVSWYQQTPGQGLQFLFEYFSETQRNKGNFPGRFSGRQFSNSRSEMNVSTLELGDSALYLCASSYGTGVNEQFFGPGTRLTVL.

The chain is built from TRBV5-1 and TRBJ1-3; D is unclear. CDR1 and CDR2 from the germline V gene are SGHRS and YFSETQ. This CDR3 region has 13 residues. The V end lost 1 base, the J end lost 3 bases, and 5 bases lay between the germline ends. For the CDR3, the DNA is TGCGCCAGCAGCTTGTTCCTTGGAAACACCATATATTTT. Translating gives CASSLFLGNTIYF.

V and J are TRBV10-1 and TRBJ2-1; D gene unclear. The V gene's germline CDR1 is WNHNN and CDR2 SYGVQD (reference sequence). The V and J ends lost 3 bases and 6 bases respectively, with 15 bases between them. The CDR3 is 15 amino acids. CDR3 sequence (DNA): TGCGCCAGCAGTGAAGACCTACTCCCGGTCAATGAGCAGTTCTTC. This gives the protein CASSEDLLPVNEQFF.

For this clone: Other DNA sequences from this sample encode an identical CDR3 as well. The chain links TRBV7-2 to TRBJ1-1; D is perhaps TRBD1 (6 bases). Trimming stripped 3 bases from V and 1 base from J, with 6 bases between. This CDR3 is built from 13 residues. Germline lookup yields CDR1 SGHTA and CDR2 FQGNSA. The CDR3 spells CASSLDRNTEAFF. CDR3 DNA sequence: TGTGCCAGCAGCTTGGACAGGAACACTGAAGCTTTCTTT.

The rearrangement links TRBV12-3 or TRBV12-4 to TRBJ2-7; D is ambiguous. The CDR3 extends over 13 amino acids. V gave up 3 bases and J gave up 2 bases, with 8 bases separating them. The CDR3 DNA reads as TGTGCCAGCAGTTTTCGGATCACCTACGAGCAGTACTTC. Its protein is CASSFRITYEQYF.

CDR3 in amino acids: CSASDNYGYTF. CDR3 DNA: TGCAGTGCTTCCGACAACTATGGCTACACCTTC. The chain has TRBV20-1 and TRBJ1-2, with no clear D. V was cut by 5 bases and J by 2 bases, with 6 bases left in between. The CDR3 sequence is 11 residues long. Germline values: CDR1 DFQATT, CDR2 SNEGSKA (reference sequence).

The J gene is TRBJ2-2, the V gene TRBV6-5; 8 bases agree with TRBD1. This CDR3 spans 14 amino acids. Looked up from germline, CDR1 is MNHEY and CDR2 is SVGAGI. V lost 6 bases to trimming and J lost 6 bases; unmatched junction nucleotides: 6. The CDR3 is CASRPGGTAGELFF. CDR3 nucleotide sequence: TGTGCCAGCAGACCAGGGGGCACGGCCGGGGAGCTGTTTTTT.

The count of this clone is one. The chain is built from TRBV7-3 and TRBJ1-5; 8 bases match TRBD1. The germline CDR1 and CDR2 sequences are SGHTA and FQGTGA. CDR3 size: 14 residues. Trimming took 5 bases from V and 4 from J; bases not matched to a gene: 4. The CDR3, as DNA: TGTGCCAGCAGCGGAGGACAGGGAAATCAGCCCCAGCATTTT. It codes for CASSGGQGNQPQHF.

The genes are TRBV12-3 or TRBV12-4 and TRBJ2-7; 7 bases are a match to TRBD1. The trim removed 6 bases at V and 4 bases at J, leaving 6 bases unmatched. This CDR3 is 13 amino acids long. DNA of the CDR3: TGTGCCAGCAGGAAGGGACAGCTATACGAGCAGTACTTC. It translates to CASRKGQLYEQYF.

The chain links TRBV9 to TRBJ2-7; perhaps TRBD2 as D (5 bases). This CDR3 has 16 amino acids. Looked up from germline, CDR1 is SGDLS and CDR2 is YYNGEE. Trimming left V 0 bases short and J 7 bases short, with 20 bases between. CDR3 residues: CASSVGVIGNSGEQYF. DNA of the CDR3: TGTGCCAGCAGCGTAGGGGTCATAGGGAACTCGGGGGAGCAGTACTTC.

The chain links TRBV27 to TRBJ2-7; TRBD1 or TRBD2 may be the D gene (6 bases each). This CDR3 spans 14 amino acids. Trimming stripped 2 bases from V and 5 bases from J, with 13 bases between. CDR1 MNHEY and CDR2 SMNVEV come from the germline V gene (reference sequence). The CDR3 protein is CASSLRGRFHEQYF. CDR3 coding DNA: TGTGCCAGCAGTTTACGGGGGCGCTTCCACGAGCAGTACTTC.

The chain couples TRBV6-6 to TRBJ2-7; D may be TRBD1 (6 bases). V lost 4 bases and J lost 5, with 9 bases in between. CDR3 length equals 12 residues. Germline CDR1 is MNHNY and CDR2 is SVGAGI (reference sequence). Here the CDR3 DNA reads TGTGCCAGCAGTTCGGACAGCCACGAGCAGTACTTC. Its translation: CASSSDSHEQYF.

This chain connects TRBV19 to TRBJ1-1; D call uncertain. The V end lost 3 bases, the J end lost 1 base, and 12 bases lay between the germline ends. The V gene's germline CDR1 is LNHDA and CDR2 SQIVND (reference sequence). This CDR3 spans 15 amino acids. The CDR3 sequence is CASSIVGDTNTEAFF. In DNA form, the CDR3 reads TGTGCCAGTAGTATTGTGGGAGATACGAACACTGAAGCTTTCTTT.

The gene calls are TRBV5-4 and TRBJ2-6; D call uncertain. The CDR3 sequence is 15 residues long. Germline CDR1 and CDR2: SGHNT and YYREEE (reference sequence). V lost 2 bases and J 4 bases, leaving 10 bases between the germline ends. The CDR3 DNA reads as TGTGCCAGCAGCTTTCCCGGATCAGGGGCCAACGTCCTGACTTTC. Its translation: CASSFPGSGANVLTF.

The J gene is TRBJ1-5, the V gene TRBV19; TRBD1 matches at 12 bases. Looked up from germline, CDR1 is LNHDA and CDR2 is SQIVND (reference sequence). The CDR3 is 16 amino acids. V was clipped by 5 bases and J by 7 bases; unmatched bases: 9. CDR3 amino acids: CASSLRDRGRRQPQHF. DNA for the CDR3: TGTGCCAGTAGTCTCCGGGACAGGGGGCGCAGACAGCCCCAGCATTTT.

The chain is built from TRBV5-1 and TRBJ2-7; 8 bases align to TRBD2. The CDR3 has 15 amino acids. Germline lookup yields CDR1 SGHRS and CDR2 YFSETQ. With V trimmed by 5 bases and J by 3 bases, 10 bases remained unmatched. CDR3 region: CASSPSGAGGYEQYF. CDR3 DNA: TGCGCCAGCAGTCCAAGCGGGGCGGGGGGCTACGAGCAGTACTTC.